Given below is one TCR beta chain in context. These data originate in a study of CD8 T cells in Susac syndrome. Random-hexamer reverse transcription was applied to roughly 0.45 to 1 ug RNA. Amplification of TCR beta CDR3 across 54 Vbeta and 13 Jbeta was performed with immunoSEQ multiplex PCR. In TCRdb, the immunoSEQ multiplex PCR reads were re-called with MiXCR into one record per CDR3 protein. The sample yields around 99,000 distinct CDR3 sequences, roughly 96% seen once. Trimming removed 0 bases from V and 0 bases from J, with 11 bases in between. This CDR3 is 17 amino acids long. Germline CDR1 and CDR2: SGHTA and FQGTGA. TEMRA cells underwent FACS enrichment and CD8+ and CD4+ T cells underwent negative isolation.

The sequence derives from a human donor in good health. Input material: CD4+ T cells from PBMCs. The gene calls are TRBV7-3 and TRBJ2-2; a possible D gene is TRBD2 (6 bases). CDR3 nucleotide sequence: TGTGCCAGCAGCTTAACGGGACTGCCCCCGAACACCGGGGAGCTGTTTTTT. This gives the protein CASSLTGLPPNTGELFF.